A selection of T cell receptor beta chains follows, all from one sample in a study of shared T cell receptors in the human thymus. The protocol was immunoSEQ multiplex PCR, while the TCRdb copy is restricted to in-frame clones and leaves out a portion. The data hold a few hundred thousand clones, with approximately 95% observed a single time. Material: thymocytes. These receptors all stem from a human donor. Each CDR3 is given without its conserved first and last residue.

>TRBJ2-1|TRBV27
ASSPLGTATLGGEQF
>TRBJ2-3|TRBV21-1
ASSKRECTDTQY
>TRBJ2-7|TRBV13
ASSPPGQRRSYEQY
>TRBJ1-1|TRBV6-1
ASSEEDRNTEAF
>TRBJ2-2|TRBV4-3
ASSQELSGRANTGELF
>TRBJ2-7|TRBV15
ATSRTVSSYEQY
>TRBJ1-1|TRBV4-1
ASSLNSLGSWVSEAF
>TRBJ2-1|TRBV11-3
ASSLDHAGGSYNEQF
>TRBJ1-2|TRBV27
ASRGSNYGYT
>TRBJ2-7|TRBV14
ASSQPPRDRFSDEQY
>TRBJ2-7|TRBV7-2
ASSLQGASPFTYEQY
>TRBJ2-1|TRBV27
ASSLSGGLDLYNEQF
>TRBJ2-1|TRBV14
ASSQEPGASYNEQF
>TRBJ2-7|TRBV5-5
ASNPERAYEQY
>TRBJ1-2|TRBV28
ASSLNKGDPYGYT
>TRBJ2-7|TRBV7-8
ASSHTGQLYYEQY
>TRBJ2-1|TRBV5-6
ASSNITTDSLYNEQF
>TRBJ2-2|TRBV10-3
AISGAKSPGTGNTGELF
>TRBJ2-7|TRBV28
ASSLVGMYEQY
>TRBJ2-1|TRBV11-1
ASSGLGRRNEQF
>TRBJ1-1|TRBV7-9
ASSFTTEAF
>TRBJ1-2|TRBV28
ASSPGTETNYGYT
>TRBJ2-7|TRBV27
ASSFRQPFAPYEQY
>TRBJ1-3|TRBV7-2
ASSRASPGNTIY
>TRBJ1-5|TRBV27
ASSQTLRLQGSQPQH
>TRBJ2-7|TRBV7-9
ASAHRGPYEQY
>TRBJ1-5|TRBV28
ASSFRGQYSNQPQH
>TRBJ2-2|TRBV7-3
ASSLNPSGGRINNTGELF
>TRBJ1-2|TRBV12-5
ASGLVMGDGQDLVGYT
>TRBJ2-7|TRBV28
ASSFSSSYEQY
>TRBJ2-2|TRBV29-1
SVAEDRGAGELF
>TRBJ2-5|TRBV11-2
ASSLLLPEVGDEETQY